These 10 T cell receptor beta chains were all obtained from the same sample, sequenced in a study of shared clonotypes between healthy human individuals (dated by TCRdb to about 2020). Receptor amplification or capture employed the immunoSEQ multiplex PCR assay. Sourced from immuneACCESS, this table was stored by TCRdb with only in-frame sequences that have V and J called. A share of the clones is absent; for the studies checked, an unresolved V gene accounts for under half, and the remainder has no known explanation. This sample has roughly 650,000 clones in its table, and less than 98% of those were observed once. The ten most abundant clones make up around 0.058% of the sample. Material: naive CD4+ T cells sorted from blood. The sample's cell subset or site, from its label and the paper: CD45RA+ positively selected. The receptor source for this set is a woman aged 30 to 39 in good health.

The chain has TRBV11-2 and TRBJ2-5; D is ambiguous. TRBJ2-7 matches the DNA end more closely, so the J call is doubtful. Germline assignment: CDR1 SGHAT and CDR2 FQNNGV. The CDR3 consists of 13 residues. The CDR3 loop reads CASSLAAAYEQYF. The CDR3 coding sequence is TGTGCCAGCAGCTTAGCAGCAGCTTACGAGCAGTACTTC.

The V and J genes are TRBV10-2 and TRBJ1-5; D may be TRBD1 (6 bases). V shed 4 bases and J shed 6 bases, with 10 bases lying between them. The CDR3 runs to 13 residues. Germline V gene sequence: CDR1 WSHSY, CDR2 SAAADI. The DNA for the CDR3 is TGCGCCAGCAGTGCCAGGGGAGGTCAGCCCCAGCATTTT. The encoded protein is CASSARGGQPQHF.

The chain links TRBV6-1 to TRBJ2-5, with D maybe TRBD1 (6 bases). Germline CDR1 and CDR2: MNHNS and SASEGT. CDR3 length: 19 residues. Trimming removed 0 bases at V and 1 base at J, with 21 bases between. This chain's CDR3 is CASSEAAISGVPLQETQYF. CDR3 DNA sequence: TGTGCCAGCAGTGAAGCGGCTATCTCAGGGGTCCCCCTCCAAGAGACCCAGTACTTC.

The chain recombines TRBV5-1 with TRBJ1-6; TRBD1 aligns across 9 bases. Germline V gene data show CDR1 as SGHRS and CDR2 as YFSETQ. The trim removed 2 bases at V and 6 bases at J, leaving 6 bases unmatched. The CDR3 runs to 16 residues. The CDR3 DNA is TGCGCCAGCAGCTTCGCTAGACAGGGGGTTAATTCACCCCTCCACTTT. Amino acids: CASSFARQGVNSPLHF.

This clone has just one count. The gene calls are TRBV18 and TRBJ1-2; D may be TRBD1 (6 bases). The V gene's germline CDR1 is KGHSH and CDR2 LQKENI. This CDR3 region has 15 residues. The germline V and J ends were trimmed by 0 bases and 6 bases, with 14 bases remaining between them. CDR3 sequence: CASSPPSGHTDGYTF. In DNA, the CDR3 is TGTGCCAGCTCACCACCGTCGGGACATACCGATGGCTACACCTTC.

The chain employs TRBV28 and TRBJ1-1; tentatively, D is TRBD1 (5 bases). The CDR3 extends over 13 amino acids. V lost 10 bases and J lost 0, with 12 bases in between. Germline-derived CDR1 and CDR2 are MDHEN and SYDVKM. CDR3 region: CATLGPLNTEAFF. The CDR3 DNA reads as TGTGCCACCCTGGGACCGTTGAACACTGAAGCTTTCTTT.

The V and J genes are TRBV7-8 and TRBJ2-5; D gene ambiguous. The J call may be faulty, since TRBJ2-7 better matches the DNA end. Germline values: CDR1 SGHVS, CDR2 FQNEAQ. The CDR3 extends over 16 amino acids. This chain's CDR3 is CASSPRRTLPLYEQYF. Written as DNA, the CDR3 is TGTGCCAGCAGCCCCAGACGGACCCTGCCCCTCTACGAGCAGTACTTC.

The chain links TRBV4-2 to TRBJ2-3; TRBD2 aligns across 13 bases. Germline V gene lookup returns CDR1 LGHNA and CDR2 YNFKEQ. V lost 4 bases, J lost 2 bases, and 9 bases stayed unmatched. This CDR3 is 18 amino acids long. DNA of the CDR3: TGTGCCAGCAGCCCAACGGGACTAGCGGGAACCTACACAGATACGCAGTATTTT. Encoded protein: CASSPTGLAGTYTDTQYF.

The chain recombines TRBV18 with TRBJ1-3; D unresolved. The V end lost 2 bases, the J end lost 3 bases, and 5 bases lay between the germline ends. Per germline, CDR1 KGHSH and CDR2 LQKENI. This CDR3 has 13 residues. The CDR3 DNA reads as TGTGCCAGCTCACCAGGGATTGGAAACACCATATATTTT. This sequence encodes CASSPGIGNTIYF.

The count of this clone is one. J is TRBJ2-3 and V is TRBV6-5; no reliable D call. V lost 5 bases and J 2 bases, leaving 14 bases between the germline ends. The germline gives CDR1 MNHEY, CDR2 SVGAGI. The CDR3 totals 15 residues. The CDR3 DNA sequence: TGTGCCAGCAGTAATTCAGCGATACCCACAGATACGCAGTATTTT. It translates to CASSNSAIPTDTQYF.